This is a list of T cell receptor beta chains from one sample in a study of cytomegalovirus exposure and HLA in healthy donors. TCRdb keeps only in-frame clones here, not all; method: immunoSEQ multiplex PCR. The table lists roughly 87,000 clones, about 77% of them singletons. The sample consisted of PBMCs. The receptors stem from a man in his 60s in good health and CMV-seronegative. CDR3s include the opening cysteine and the closing phenylalanine or tryptophan. D genes are given only for firm matches. Size is stated for part of the rows, as once, few or many counts, or as a class when the clone is expanded.

>NA|TRBV7-3|TRBD2|TRBJ2-2
TGTGCCAGCAGCTTAGTTGCTAGCGGGGGCTCGAACACCGGGGAGCTGTTTTTT
CASSLVASGGSNTGELFF
>NA|TRBV5-1|NA|TRBJ1-2
TGCGCCAGCAGCTTGTTAGGGGAGGGCTATGGCTACACCTTC
CASSLLGEGYGYTF
>NA|TRBV18|NA|TRBJ1-5
TGTGCCAGCTCACCACAGCAGGATAGCAATCAGCCCCAGCATTTT
CASSPQQDSNQPQHF
>NA|TRBV2|TRBD2|TRBJ2-3
TGTGCCAGCAGTCTTTCGCGGGGGGCAGCCTCTAGCACAGATACGCAGTATTTT
CASSLSRGAASSTDTQYF
>NA|TRBV7-9|TRBD1|TRBJ2-5
TGTGCCAGCAGTTATGTGCAGGGGGCGAGTTGGGAGCAGTACTTC
CASSYVQGASWEQYF
>NA|TRBV6-1|TRBD1|TRBJ1-6
TGTGCCAGCACCGCCGACAGGGTAAATTCACCCCTCCACTTT
CASTADRVNSPLHF
>once|TRBV7-3|NA|TRBJ1-1
TGTGCCAGCGGAGGGGATCGGGGTACTGAAGCTTTCTTT
CASGGDRGTEAFF
>NA|TRBV6-6|NA|TRBJ1-2
TGTGCCAGCAGTTCTACTAGCGACATAGTTGGCTACACCTTC
CASSSTSDIVGYTF
>NA|TRBV5-1|NA|TRBJ1-1
TGCGCCAGCAGCTTGGTACTCTCCACTGGGGAGGGCACTGAAGCTTTCTTT
CASSLVLSTGEGTEAFF
>once|TRBV5-1|NA|TRBJ2-3
TGCGCCAGCAGCTCCGGCACCGGGGGGCGGTGGGATACGCAGTATTTT
CASSSGTGGRWDTQYF
>NA|TRBV11-2|NA|TRBJ2-7
TGTGCCAGCATGGGCGCAGCCAGCTCCTACGAGCAGTACTTC
CASMGAASSYEQYF
>NA|TRBV5-1|NA|TRBJ1-2
TGCGCCAGCAGCCGCCCGACAGACAACTATGGCTACACCTTC
CASSRPTDNYGYTF
>few|TRBV20-1|NA|TRBJ2-7
TGCAGTGCTAGGGACAGCTACGAGCAGTACTTC
CSARDSYEQYF
>NA|TRBV2|TRBD1|TRBJ1-1
TGTGCCAGCAGTCCCGGAAGGGGGCTGGACACTGAAGCTTTCTTT
CASSPGRGLDTEAFF
>NA|TRBV19|TRBD1|TRBJ1-2
TGTGCCAGTAAGGGACAGGGATCCTATGGCTACACCTTC
CASKGQGSYGYTF
>NA|TRBV27|TRBD1|TRBJ2-7
TGTGCCAGCAGACTATCCGGGACAGGGGCCAACGAGCAGTACTTC
CASRLSGTGANEQYF
>NA|TRBV29-1|NA|TRBJ2-2
TGCAGCGTTGAGCGGGACTCCTCTGGGGAGCTGTTTTTT
CSVERDSSGELFF
>NA|TRBV5-1|TRBD2|TRBJ2-1
TGCGCCAGCACAGGGACTAGCCCCTGGAATGAGCAGTTCTTC
CASTGTSPWNEQFF
>NA|TRBV12-5|NA|TRBJ1-1
TGTGCTAGTGGTCCTCCGAGGACTGAAGCTTTCTTT
CASGPPRTEAFF
>NA|TRBV5-1|TRBD1|TRBJ2-7
TGCGCCAGTACTTCGACAGGGGGCTCCTACGAGCAGTACTTC
CASTSTGGSYEQYF
>NA|TRBV10-2|TRBD2|TRBJ2-6
TGCGCCAGCAGTCTGAGCGGGGGGCGGCTTCCTCTCTCTGGGGCCAACGTCCTGACTTTC
CASSLSGGRLPLSGANVLTF
>few|TRBV6-6|NA|TRBJ2-7
TGTGCCAGCAGTTCCGACTTAGTTCGGGAGCAGTACTTC
CASSSDLVREQYF
>NA|TRBV27|TRBD2|TRBJ2-2
TGTGCCAGCAGTTCTCTGGGACTAGCGGGGGAAATCAACACCGGGGAGCTGTTTTTT
CASSSLGLAGEINTGELFF
>NA|TRBV19|NA|TRBJ1-4
TGTGCCAGTAGTATGGGGCAGGGAAATGAAAAACTGTTTTTT
CASSMGQGNEKLFF
>NA|TRBV15|NA|TRBJ2-3
TGTGCCACCAGCAGAGATCGGCAGGGTGCAGATACGCAGTATTTT
CATSRDRQGADTQYF
>NA|TRBV9|TRBD2|TRBJ2-3
TGTGCCAGCAGCGTTGGGGGTGGCGGGGGGGGAAGCACAGATACGCAGTATTTT
CASSVGGGGGGSTDTQYF
>NA|TRBV6-4|TRBD1|TRBJ2-4
TGTGCCAGCAGTGACTCGCCAGGGGGTACCAAAAACATTCAGTACTTC
CASSDSPGGTKNIQYF
>NA|TRBV2|NA|TRBJ1-4
TGTGCCAGCAGTACGCCAATGGACAGTTATAATGAAAAACTGTTTTTT
CASSTPMDSYNEKLFF
>NA|TRBV2|NA|TRBJ2-1
TGTGCCAGCGGTGGGGACGCGGACGGGACTAATGAGCAGTTCTTC
CASGGDADGTNEQFF
>NA|TRBV4-1|TRBD2|TRBJ2-1
TGCGCCAGCAGCAGTAGCGGGGGGGCCTACAATGAGCAGTTCTTC
CASSSSGGAYNEQFF
>once|TRBV7-3|TRBD1|TRBJ2-3
TGTGCCAGCAGCACCCGAGGACAGGAAACAGATACGCAGTATTTT
CASSTRGQETDTQYF
>once|TRBV5-1|NA|TRBJ1-2
TGCGCCAGCAGCTTAAGGACAGACAACTATGGCTACACCTTC
CASSLRTDNYGYTF